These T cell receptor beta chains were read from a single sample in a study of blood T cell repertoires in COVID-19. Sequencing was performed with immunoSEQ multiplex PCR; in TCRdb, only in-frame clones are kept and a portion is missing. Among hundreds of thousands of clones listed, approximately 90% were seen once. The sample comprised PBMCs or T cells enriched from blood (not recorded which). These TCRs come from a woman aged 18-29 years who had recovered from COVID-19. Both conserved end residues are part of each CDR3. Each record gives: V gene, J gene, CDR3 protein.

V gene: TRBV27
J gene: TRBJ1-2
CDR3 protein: CASSLRGYGYTF

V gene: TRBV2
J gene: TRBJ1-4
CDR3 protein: CASTRDRANEKLFF

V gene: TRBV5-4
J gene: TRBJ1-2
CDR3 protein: CASSPAGLYGYTF

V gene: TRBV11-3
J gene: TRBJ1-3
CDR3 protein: CASSPKTPISHSGNTIYF

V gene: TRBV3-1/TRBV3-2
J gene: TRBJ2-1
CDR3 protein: CASSQELTAGEQFF

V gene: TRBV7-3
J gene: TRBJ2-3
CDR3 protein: CASSQPNTDTQYF

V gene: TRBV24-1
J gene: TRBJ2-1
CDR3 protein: CATSDLRAGAYNEQFF

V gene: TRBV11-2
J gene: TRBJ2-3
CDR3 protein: CASSPVGSGEDTQYF

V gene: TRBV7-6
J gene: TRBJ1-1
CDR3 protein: CASSLEGAASEGTEAFF

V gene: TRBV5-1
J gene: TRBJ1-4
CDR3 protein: CASSLAQGTTPGKLFF

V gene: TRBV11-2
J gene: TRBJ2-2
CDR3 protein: CASSPRRVGATGELFF

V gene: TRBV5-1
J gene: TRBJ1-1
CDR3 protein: CASSLTGGASDTEAFF

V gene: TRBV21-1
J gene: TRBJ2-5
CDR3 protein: CASILTSGGFETQYF

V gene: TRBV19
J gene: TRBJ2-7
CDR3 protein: CASSQQGPNTNYEQYF

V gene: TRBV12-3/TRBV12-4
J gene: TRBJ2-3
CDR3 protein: CASSEGTDTQYF

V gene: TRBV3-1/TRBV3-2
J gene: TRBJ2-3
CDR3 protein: CASSQGLAEPTDTQYF

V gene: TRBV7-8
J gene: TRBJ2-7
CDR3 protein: CASSTRQARGSYEQYF

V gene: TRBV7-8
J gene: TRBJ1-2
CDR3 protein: CASSPTRTINYGYTF

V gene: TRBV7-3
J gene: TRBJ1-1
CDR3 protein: CASSFTVDTEAFF

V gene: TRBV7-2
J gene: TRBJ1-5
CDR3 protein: CASSFAGNQPQHF

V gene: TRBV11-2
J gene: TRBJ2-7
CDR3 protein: CASSFARGYEQYF

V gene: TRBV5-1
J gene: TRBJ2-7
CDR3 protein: CASSLAMDRGYEQYF

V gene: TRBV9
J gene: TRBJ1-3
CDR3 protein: CASSVPSTGGPGNTIYF